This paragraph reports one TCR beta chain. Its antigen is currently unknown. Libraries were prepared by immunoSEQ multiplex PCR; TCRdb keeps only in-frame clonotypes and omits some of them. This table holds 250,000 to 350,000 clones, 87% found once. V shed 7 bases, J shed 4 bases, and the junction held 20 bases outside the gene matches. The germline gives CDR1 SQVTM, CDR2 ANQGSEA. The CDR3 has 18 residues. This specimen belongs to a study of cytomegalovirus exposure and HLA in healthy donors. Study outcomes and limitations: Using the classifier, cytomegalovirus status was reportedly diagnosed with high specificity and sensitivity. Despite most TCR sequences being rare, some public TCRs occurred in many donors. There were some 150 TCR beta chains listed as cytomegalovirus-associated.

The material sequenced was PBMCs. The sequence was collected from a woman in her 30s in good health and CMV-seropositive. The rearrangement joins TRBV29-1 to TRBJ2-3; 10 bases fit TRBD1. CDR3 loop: CSAFIVTPGQGYADTQYF. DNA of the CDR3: TGCAGCGCTTTTATAGTGACTCCGGGACAGGGGTACGCAGATACGCAGTATTTT.